The rows below give T cell receptor beta chains drawn from one sample of a study of OX40 agonist ivuxolimab in advanced cancers. Sequencing used immunoSEQ multiplex PCR; TCRdb keeps in-frame clones, though not all of them. The sample shows 45,000 to 70,000 clones, 80% to 90% of them seen only once. Material: CD4+ or CD8+ T cells sorted from blood, obtained in a trial of the OX40 agonist ivuxolimab. The receptor source for this set is an adult with an advanced solid tumor such as melanoma, head and neck, liver or kidney cancer. CDR3s include the opening cysteine and the closing phenylalanine or tryptophan. D genes are given only for firm matches. Where a row states a size, it is once, few, many or the class of an expanded clone; other rows omit it.

cdr3_aa | cdr3_nt | j_call | d_call | clone_size | v_call
CANPGSYGYTF | TGTGCCAACCCGGGAAGTTATGGCTACACCTTC | TRBJ1-2 | NA | NA | TRBV6-4
CASLRDRGFGTEAFF | TGTGCCAGCCTCCGGGACAGGGGATTTGGCACTGAAGCTTTCTTT | TRBJ1-1 | TRBD1 | once | TRBV25-1
CASSKPTGQNQPQHF | TGTGCCAGCAGCAAACCGACAGGTCAAAATCAGCCCCAGCATTTT | TRBJ1-5 | NA | NA | TRBV5-8
CAWSWDSYGYTF | TGTGCCTGGAGCTGGGACAGTTATGGCTACACCTTC | TRBJ1-2 | TRBD1 | few | TRBV30
CASKGADNEQFF | TGTGCCAGCAAGGGGGCCGACAATGAGCAGTTCTTC | TRBJ2-1 | TRBD1 | NA | TRBV7-3
CASRGTGSYEQYF | TGTGCCAGCAGAGGCACAGGCTCCTACGAGCAGTACTTC | TRBJ2-7 | NA | NA | TRBV6-1
CARGLAGGETQYF | TGTGCCAGGGGACTAGCGGGGGGGGAGACCCAGTACTTC | TRBJ2-5 | TRBD2 | NA | TRBV2
CASSITAGNTIYF | TGTGCCAGTAGTATCACAGCTGGAAACACCATATATTTT | TRBJ1-3 | NA | few | TRBV19
CASGNQRGGSETQYF | TGTGCCAGCGGTAACCAGCGGGGGGGATCGGAGACCCAGTACTTC | TRBJ2-5 | TRBD2 | NA | TRBV2
CASSIREVQYF | TGTGCCAGTAGTATCAGGGAGGTGCAGTACTTC | TRBJ2-7 | NA | NA | TRBV19
CASSLLPGQPNEKLFF | TGTGCCAGCAGTTTATTGCCGGGACAGCCTAATGAAAAACTGTTTTTT | TRBJ1-4 | TRBD1 | NA | TRBV27
CASSIAGAGGYTF | TGTGCCAGTAGTATAGCAGGGGCTGGTGGCTACACCTTC | TRBJ1-2 | NA | few | TRBV19
CASSTRQYSSGNTIYF | TGTGCCAGCAGTACTCGACAGTACAGCTCTGGAAACACCATATATTTT | TRBJ1-3 | NA | NA | TRBV28
CASSQGQTFADTQYF | TGTGCCAGCAGCCAGGGACAGACGTTCGCCGATACGCAGTATTTT | TRBJ2-3 | TRBD1 | NA | TRBV14
CASSKSGAVGVKLFF | TGTGCCAGCAGTAAAAGTGGGGCAGTCGGAGTGAAACTGTTTTTT | TRBJ1-4 | NA | NA | TRBV6-1
CASSDGRAYEQYF | TGCGCCAGCAGTGATGGACGGGCCTACGAGCAGTACTTC | TRBJ2-7 | NA | NA | TRBV5-1
CASKRGGGTDTEAFF | TGTGCCAGTAAAAGGGGCGGGGGTACGGACACTGAAGCTTTCTTT | TRBJ1-1 | NA | NA | TRBV19
CASNLQGASMTEAFF | TGTGCCAGCAATCTTCAGGGGGCGTCGATGACTGAAGCTTTCTTT | TRBJ1-1 | TRBD1 | few | TRBV28
CASSRQGGADTQYF | TGTGCCAGCAGCCGACAGGGGGGCGCAGATACGCAGTATTTT | TRBJ2-3 | TRBD1 | few | TRBV7-3
CASSTQGQTYGYTF | TGTGCCAGCAGTACACAGGGGCAAACCTATGGCTACACCTTC | TRBJ1-2 | TRBD1 | NA | TRBV6-5
CASTADTSYEQYF | TGTGCCAGCACCGCGGACACCAGTTACGAGCAGTACTTC | TRBJ2-7 | NA | NA | TRBV6-5
CASSQQGRGQPQHF | TGCGCCAGCAGTCAACAGGGGCGCGGACAGCCCCAGCATTTT | TRBJ1-5 | TRBD1 | NA | TRBV10-2
CASREAGTANEKLFF | TGTGCCAGCAGAGAAGCGGGGACAGCTAATGAAAAACTGTTTTTT | TRBJ1-4 | TRBD1 | NA | TRBV6-1
CASSLAAGSFSGANVLTF | TGCGCCAGCAGCTTGGCCGCAGGAAGTTTCTCTGGGGCCAACGTCCTGACTTTC | TRBJ2-6 | NA | NA | TRBV5-1
CASSKRPGQSNQPQHF | TGTGCCAGCAGCAAGCGACCGGGACAGAGCAATCAGCCCCAGCATTTT | TRBJ1-5 | TRBD1 | NA | TRBV27
CASSILSGGNSNQPQHF | TGTGCCAGTAGTATCCTTTCCGGGGGAAATAGCAATCAGCCCCAGCATTTT | TRBJ1-5 | NA | NA | TRBV19
CASNRGGGGEKLFF | TGTGCCAGCAACCGAGGGGGGGGAGGTGAAAAACTGTTTTTT | TRBJ1-4 | NA | NA | TRBV6-1
CASCTGTPSYEQYF | TGTGCCAGCTGCACCGGGACGCCTTCCTACGAGCAGTACTTC | TRBJ2-7 | NA | NA | TRBV28
CAWSLTGNTIYF | TGTGCCTGGAGTTTGACTGGAAACACCATATATTTT | TRBJ1-3 | NA | NA | TRBV30
CASSGNEQFF | TGTGCCAGCAGTGGGAATGAGCAGTTCTTC | TRBJ2-1 | NA | NA | TRBV28
CASSLASGSQETQYF | TGTGCCAGCAGCTTAGCCTCCGGCTCCCAAGAGACCCAGTACTTC | TRBJ2-5 | NA | NA | TRBV7-9
CASRFTIGLVGEQYF | TGTGCCAGCAGATTTACAATAGGGTTAGTAGGCGAGCAGTACTTC | TRBJ2-7 | NA | NA | TRBV6-5
CASSLASSNYEQYF | TGTGCCAGCAGTTTGGCTAGTTCGAATTACGAGCAGTACTTC | TRBJ2-7 | NA | NA | TRBV27
CASLSQGQETQYF | TGTGCCAGCCTTAGTCAGGGCCAAGAGACCCAGTACTTC | TRBJ2-5 | NA | NA | TRBV5-6
CASTQDRAFSEQYF | TGTGCCAGCACCCAGGACAGGGCGTTCAGCGAGCAGTACTTC | TRBJ2-7 | TRBD1 | NA | TRBV11-2
CASSSGRGLSNQPQHF | TGTGCCAGCAGCTCGGGTCGGGGTCTTAGCAATCAGCCCCAGCATTTT | TRBJ1-5 | NA | NA | TRBV11-2
CASSRPGPGADTQYF | TGTGCCAGCAGTAGACCGGGGCCTGGAGCAGATACGCAGTATTTT | TRBJ2-3 | NA | NA | TRBV6-5
CASSRGAGSNQPQHF | TGTGCCAGCAGCCGAGGGGCAGGGAGCAATCAGCCCCAGCATTTT | TRBJ1-5 | NA | NA | TRBV5-8
CASRSGGSVGELFF | TGTGCCAGCCGGTCAGGGGGCTCGGTCGGGGAGCTGTTTTTT | TRBJ2-2 | TRBD1 | once | TRBV7-3
CASSQEGLPGYGYTF | TGTGCCAGCAGCCAAGAGGGCCTGCCGGGCTATGGCTACACCTTC | TRBJ1-2 | NA | NA | TRBV4-2
CASSLGRRDTQYF | TGTGCCAGCAGCTTGGGGCGCAGAGATACGCAGTATTTT | TRBJ2-3 | NA | NA | TRBV7-9
CASSIVTSSTDTQYF | TGTGCCAGTAGTATTGTGACATCTAGCACAGATACGCAGTATTTT | TRBJ2-3 | NA | NA | TRBV19